This paragraph covers one TCR beta chain sequence. CDR3 length equals 16 residues. Germline V gene sequence: CDR1 SGHRS, CDR2 YFSETQ. With V trimmed by 1 base and J by 3 bases, 7 bases remained unmatched. Followed over time, Seattle patients had been enrolled while infection was active. This entry comes from a study of blood T cell repertoires in COVID-19. Study details: Samples taken during acute and convalescent COVID-19 were collected in the United States, Italy and Spain.

The table came from immunoSEQ multiplex PCR; TCRdb's copy has only in-frame clones and leaves some out. In the table there are roughly 250,000 clones, about 85% of which are singletons. This TCR derives from a human donor with COVID-19, enrolled during active disease. The donor label of this sample is uncertain. The chain has TRBV5-1 and TRBJ2-1; TRBD2 agrees at 7 bases. The sample comprised peripheral blood. This chain's CDR3 is CASSLPGGSVYNEQFF. As DNA, the CDR3 is TGCGCCAGCAGCTTGCCCGGCGGGAGTGTCTACAATGAGCAGTTCTTC.